The sequence of this T cell receptor beta chain was determined in a study of T cells in Graves' hyperthyroidism and ophthalmopathy. Study results and limitations: Among clonotypes expanded in thyroid above 0.001, most were also found in blood. A model using 13 V-J features told ophthalmopathy apart from stable hyperthyroidism. Ophthalmopathy was model-predicted a median about 6.7 months pre-onset.

This clonotype was detected many times. Its antigen remains unidentified. RNA transcripts gave rise to amplified TCR beta CDR3 regions. Researchers ran a first-round RT-PCR on the TCR CDR3 using the HTBI primer set. TCRdb redid the calling of the multiplex PCR reads with MiXCR, one entry per CDR3 protein. The table lists 450,000 to 700,000 distinct CDR3 sequences, 40% to 55% of them singletons, with roughly 20% in the top ten. Trimming left V 5 bases short and J 10 bases short, with 12 bases between. The CDR3 sequence is 12 residues long. This receptor was identified in an adult woman with Graves' disease, either hyperthyroidism or ophthalmopathy (not recorded which). V is TRBV12-3 or TRBV12-4 and J is TRBJ1-5; D remains unclear. The sequenced material came from peripheral blood or thyroid tissue (not recorded which). CDR3 region: CASSNDLDPQHF. CDR3 nucleotides: TGTGCCAGCAGTAACGACCTCGACCCCCAGCATTTT.